This T cell receptor (beta chain) came from a study of cytomegalovirus exposure and HLA in healthy donors. Study results and limitations: A further, later analysis showed that HLA-associated TCR beta chains (compared with equally common others) were more clonally expanded. Relative to the approximately 630-donor mean, N-insertions were reportedly fewer in an Asian-associated ancestry cluster in a later analysis. Later analysis identified some 16,000 TCR beta sequences associated with HLA alleles, using a false discovery rate threshold of 0.05.

The CDR3 is 14 residues long. The V gene's germline CDR1 is SGDLS and CDR2 YYNGEE. V was clipped by 0 bases and J by 4 bases, with 10 bases between them. Points on this clone: The antigen is undetermined.

PCR involved 60 Vbeta and 13 Jbeta primers. Only in-frame clones appear in the TCRdb table, and some are missing; sequencing was by immunoSEQ multiplex PCR. Counted here are around 100,000 clones, 73% occurring once; the ten biggest clones make up approximately 3.5%. The clonotype was recovered from a man aged 40-49 years in good health and CMV-seronegative. This chain links TRBV9 with TRBJ1-2, with D unclear. Sequencing was carried out using PBMCs. Written as DNA, the CDR3 is TGTGCCAGCAGCGTAGTTCTGGAGGGCTATGGCTACACCTTC. It yields the protein CASSVVLEGYGYTF.